This record concerns one TCR beta chain sequence. Its antigen is not known. The data belong to a study of blood T cells in healthy people across ages. Together with a sample-barcoded 5' primer, a J-beta primer mix was included in a second PCR lasting roughly 6 to 12 cycles. Researchers report that a template-switch adaptor with 12 random nucleotides tagged each cDNA molecule. All samples yielded 2.5 million or more CDR3-containing paired-end reads. TCRdb independently ran MiXCR on the 5' RACE reads; one entry per CDR3 protein. In the table there are about 1,600,000 distinct CDR3 sequences, roughly 40% of which are singletons. Study results and caveats: Donors of long life had a larger count of naive CD4+ cells and greater diversity than aged donors.

From germline, CDR1 is DFQATT and CDR2 SNEGSKA (reference sequence). The ends were cut back, 6 bases at V and 5 bases at J, with 16 bases in the middle. The CDR3 is made up of 13 amino acids. J is TRBJ2-5 and V is TRBV20-1, with D maybe TRBD2 (5 bases). The receptor comes from a young woman in good health. Sample: blood. The CDR3 sequence is CSAPDSLVETQYF. The DNA for the CDR3 is TGCAGTGCCCCGGACTCTCTAGTGGAGACCCAGTACTTC.